Presented here are 7 T cell receptor beta chains from one specimen sequenced in a study of neurological immune-mediated disorders. TCRdb itself ran the 5' RACE reads through MiXCR, one entry per CDR3 protein. The repertoire consists of fewer than 55,000 distinct CDR3 sequences, with about 6.3% occurring once and the leading ten covering around 0.55%. Sequencing was done on a sample of CD4+ T cells from blood. The receptor source for this set is a woman in her 40s in good health.

At least ten counts were recorded for this clonotype. V usage is TRBV2 and J usage is TRBJ1-1; D perhaps matches TRBD1 (5 bases). V lost 1 base to trimming and J lost 0 bases, with 6 bases between them. Germline CDR1 is SNHLY and CDR2 is FYNNEI. This CDR3 contains 14 residues. Written as DNA, the CDR3 is TGTGCCAGCAGTGAAGGGACAATGAACACTGAAGCTTTCTTT. Translation: CASSEGTMNTEAFF.

This clonotype was counted at least ten times. The rearrangement joins TRBV6-6 to TRBJ2-7; perhaps D is TRBD1 or TRBD2 (5 bases each). CDR3 size: 19 residues. The ends were cut back, 2 bases at V and 2 bases at J, with 25 bases in the middle. Per the germline V gene, CDR1 is MNHNY and CDR2 is SVGAGI (reference sequence). The CDR3: CASSYHPPGALARTYEQYF. The DNA of the CDR3 is TGTGCCAGCAGTTACCATCCCCCCGGGGCCCTAGCTCGAACCTACGAGCAGTACTTC.

There are many counts of this clonotype. This chain joins TRBV4-3 and TRBJ2-7; 9 positions agree with TRBD2. This CDR3 comprises 15 residues. The germline CDR1 and CDR2 sequences are LGHNA and YSLEER. Unmatched junction bases numbered 3, after V lost 0 bases and J lost 3 bases. This chain's CDR3 is CASSQDGTSNYEQYF. Here the CDR3 DNA reads TGCGCCAGCAGCCAAGATGGGACTAGCAACTACGAGCAGTACTTC.

At least ten counts were recorded for this clonotype. The V and J genes are TRBV7-6 and TRBJ2-3; 10 nucleotides align to TRBD2. CDR1 and CDR2 from the germline V gene are SGHVS and FNYEAQ. V trimming: 5 bases; J trimming: 1 base; junction bases outside the gene matches: 6. The CDR3 spans 16 residues. The CDR3 is CASSRSGTSGTDTQYF. CDR3 nucleotide sequence: TGTGCCAGCAGCCGATCCGGGACTAGCGGCACAGATACGCAGTATTTT. The entire variable domain, with the rest obtained from reference TRBV7-6 and TRBJ2-3, is as follows: GAGVSQSPRYKVTKRGQDVALRCDPISGHVSLYWYRQALGQGPEFLTYFNYEAQQDKSGLPNDRFSAERPEGSISTLTIQRTEQRDSAMYRCASSRSGTSGTDTQYFGPGTRLTVL.

This clonotype was detected ten times or more. The V call is TRBV28, the J call TRBJ1-6; 7 bases are shared with TRBD1. CDR1 is MDHEN, CDR2 SYDVKM, per germline. The CDR3 is 16 amino acids. Germline trimming cut 6 bases from V and 7 bases from J; bases unmatched to any gene: 12. Here the CDR3 DNA reads TGTGCCAGCAGCTCTCAATCACCAGGGGGAAATTCACCCCTCCACTTT. Its protein product is CASSSQSPGGNSPLHF.

The sample holds many counts of this clonotype. V is TRBV29-1 and J is TRBJ2-7; weak D call: TRBD2 (6 bases). This CDR3 contains 14 residues. V gave up 5 bases and J gave up 6 bases, with 20 bases separating them. The germline gives CDR1 SQVTM, CDR2 ANQGSEA. CDR3: CSVQVSGSGGEQYF. The CDR3 DNA reads as TGCAGCGTTCAGGTGTCCGGGAGCGGTGGCGAGCAGTACTTC.

The sample holds many counts of this clonotype. The rearrangement links TRBV9 to TRBJ2-3; unclear D gene. The CDR3 has 15 residues. Looked up from germline, CDR1 is SGDLS and CDR2 is YYNGEE. V was trimmed by 3 bases and J by 6 bases, leaving 17 bases between them. The CDR3 protein is CASSEPGSYTDTQYF. Written as DNA, the CDR3 is TGTGCCAGCAGCGAACCTGGGTCCTACACGGATACGCAGTATTTT.